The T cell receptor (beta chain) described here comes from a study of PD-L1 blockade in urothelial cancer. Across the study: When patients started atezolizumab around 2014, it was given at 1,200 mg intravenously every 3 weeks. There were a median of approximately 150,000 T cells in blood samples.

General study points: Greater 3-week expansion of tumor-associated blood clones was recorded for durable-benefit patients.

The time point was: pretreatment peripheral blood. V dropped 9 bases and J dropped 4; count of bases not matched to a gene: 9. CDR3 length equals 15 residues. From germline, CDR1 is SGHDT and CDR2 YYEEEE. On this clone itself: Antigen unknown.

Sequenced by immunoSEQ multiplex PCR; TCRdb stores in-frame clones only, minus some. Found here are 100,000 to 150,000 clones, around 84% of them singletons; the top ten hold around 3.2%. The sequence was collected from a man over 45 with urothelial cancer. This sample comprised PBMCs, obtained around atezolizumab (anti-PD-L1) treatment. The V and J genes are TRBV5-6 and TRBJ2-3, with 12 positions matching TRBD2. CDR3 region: CATTRLAGVADTQYF. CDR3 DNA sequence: TGTGCCACCACCAGACTAGCGGGAGTTGCAGATACGCAGTATTTT.